This entry lists 6 T cell receptor beta chains sequenced from one sample in a study of cytotoxic CD8 clonotypes in ibrutinib-treated CLL. This table comes from immunoSEQ multiplex PCR, and its TCRdb copy is limited to in-frame clones, with some not included. The profile shows about 300,000 clones, about 72% of them singletons. Here the sequenced sample was PBMCs, taken at disease progression, from a patient treated with ibrutinib. The source of these receptors is a human donor with chronic lymphocytic leukemia.

Remarks on this clone: Other DNA sequences in the same sample also yield this CDR3. The rearrangement joins TRBV4-1 to TRBJ2-2; 8 bases map to TRBD1. The CDR3 consists of 15 residues. With V trimmed by 3 bases and J by 1 base, 1 base remained unmatched. Germline V gene data show CDR1 as MGHRA and CDR2 as YSYEKL. The CDR3 loop reads CASSQGTGNTGELFF. CDR3 nucleotides: TGCGCCAGCAGCCAGGGGACAGGGAACACCGGGGAGCTGTTTTTT.

The V gene is TRBV5-8, the J gene TRBJ1-3, with 7 bases lining up with TRBD1. V dropped 1 base and J dropped 8; count of bases not matched to a gene: 6. Germline CDR1 and CDR2: SGHTS and YDEGEE. CDR3 length: 14 amino acids. This CDR3 reads CASSLQGGVDTIYF. The CDR3 coding sequence is TGTGCCAGCAGCTTGCAGGGGGGAGTAGACACCATATATTTT.

This clone was found once. The chain links TRBV7-2 to TRBJ2-3, with 7 bases matching TRBD2. Germline V gene lookup returns CDR1 SGHTA and CDR2 FQGNSA. This CDR3 spans 15 amino acids. Germline trimming cut 5 bases from V and 2 bases from J; bases unmatched to any gene: 7. This CDR3 is CASSTAGPVTDTQYF. The CDR3 region has the DNA TGTGCCAGCAGCACAGCGGGGCCTGTCACAGATACGCAGTATTTT.

This clone was observed a handful of times. The gene calls are TRBV23-1 and TRBJ1-4; D ambiguous. TRBV23-1 is reported as an ORF; its role is uncertain. CDR3 length equals 15 residues. V was pared by 0 bases and J by 8 bases, with 13 bases between. CDR3 in DNA: TGCGCCAGCAGTCAATCGGTAGCCCTTGGGGAAAAACTGTTTTTT. This codes for CASSQSVALGEKLFF.

The rearrangement joins TRBV18 to TRBJ2-1; D unclear. Germline-derived CDR1 and CDR2 are KGHSH and LQKENI. The germline V and J ends were trimmed by 0 bases and 4 bases, with 7 bases remaining between them. The length of the CDR3 is 14 residues. The CDR3, as DNA: TGTGCCAGCTCACCACCGAATAAATACAATGAGCAGTTCTTC. This sequence encodes CASSPPNKYNEQFF.

J is TRBJ2-5 and V is TRBV7-8; the D is unclear. V was pared by 1 base and J by 5 bases, with 8 bases between. Looked up from germline, CDR1 is SGHVS and CDR2 is FQNEAQ. The CDR3 extends over 13 amino acids. The CDR3 spells CASSLEVGETQYF. Written as DNA, the CDR3 is TGTGCCAGCAGCTTAGAGGTGGGGGAGACCCAGTACTTC. The whole variable domain, remainder taken from reference TRBV7-8 and TRBJ2-5, is GAGVSQSPRYKVAKRGQDVALRCDPISGHVSLFWYQQALGQGPEFLTYFQNEAQLDKSGLPSDRFFAERPEGSVSTLKIQRTQQEDSAVYLCASSLEVGETQYFGPGTRLLVL.